The rows below give T cell receptor beta chains drawn from one sample of a study of blood T cell repertoires in COVID-19. Profiling relied on immunoSEQ multiplex PCR, and the TCRdb table lists in-frame clones only, not all of them. The sample holds about 430,000 clones, around 89% seen once. Sequenced: PBMCs or T cells enriched from blood (not recorded which). The receptors were sampled from a woman in her thirties with acute COVID-19. CDR3s include the opening cysteine and the closing phenylalanine or tryptophan. D genes are given only for firm matches. Size tells how often a clone was seen (once, few, many) or the class of an expanded clone, and some rows leave it out.

V: TRBV21-1; size: once; D: -; J: TRBJ2-3; CDR3: CASSRTTGQPDTDTQYF; DNA: TGTGCCAGCAGCCGCACCACCGGACAGCCTGACACAGATACGCAGTATTTT
V: TRBV5-1; size: -; D: -; J: TRBJ1-4; CDR3: CASSLVGRGDEKLFF; DNA: TGCGCCAGCAGCTTGGTTGGCAGGGGTGATGAAAAACTGTTTTTT
V: TRBV24-1; size: -; D: TRBD1; J: TRBJ1-4; CDR3: CATSESTGGREKLFF; DNA: TGTGCCACCAGTGAGTCGACAGGGGGAAGGGAAAAACTGTTTTTT
V: TRBV3-1/TRBV3-2; size: -; D: -; J: TRBJ1-2; CDR3: CASSPLGAYYGYTF; DNA: TGTGCCAGCAGCCCCTTGGGAGCCTACTATGGCTACACCTTC
V: TRBV7-2; size: -; D: TRBD1; J: TRBJ1-2; CDR3: CASSLAGSGQAVKGYTF; DNA: TGTGCCAGCAGCTTAGCGGGATCGGGACAGGCCGTCAAGGGCTACACCTTC
V: TRBV5-1; size: -; D: -; J: TRBJ2-2; CDR3: CASSIPGRELFF; DNA: TGCGCCAGCAGCATTCCAGGGCGGGAGCTGTTTTTT
V: TRBV11-2; size: -; D: -; J: TRBJ2-3; CDR3: CASSFQSGGGPRADTQYF; DNA: TGTGCCAGCAGCTTTCAATCTGGCGGGGGCCCAAGGGCAGATACGCAGTATTTT
V: TRBV14; size: -; D: -; J: TRBJ2-1; CDR3: CASSQGGAGSYNEQFF; DNA: TGTGCCAGCAGCCAAGGGGGAGCGGGCTCCTACAATGAGCAGTTCTTC
V: TRBV27; size: -; D: -; J: TRBJ1-6; CDR3: CASSLSRSQALHF; DNA: TGTGCCAGCAGTTTATCGCGAAGTCAGGCCCTCCACTTT
V: TRBV5-1; size: -; D: -; J: TRBJ2-2; CDR3: CASSPGDTGELFF; DNA: TGCGCCAGCAGCCCGGGGGACACCGGGGAGCTGTTTTTT
V: TRBV19; size: -; D: -; J: TRBJ2-3; CDR3: CASSWTVRAGDTQYF; DNA: TGTGCCAGTAGCTGGACAGTCAGGGCGGGAGATACGCAGTATTTT
V: TRBV19; size: -; D: -; J: TRBJ2-7; CDR3: CASSPTSYEQYF; DNA: TGTGCCAGTAGCCCTACTAGCTACGAGCAGTACTTC
V: TRBV7-2; size: -; D: -; J: TRBJ1-3; CDR3: CASSLVSSGNTIYF; DNA: TGTGCCAGCAGCTTAGTTAGCTCTGGAAACACCATATATTTT
V: TRBV9; size: -; D: TRBD2; J: TRBJ2-1; CDR3: CASSVEVAGGRTEQFF; DNA: TGTGCCAGCAGCGTCGAAGTAGCGGGGGGGCGCACTGAGCAGTTCTTC
V: TRBV28; size: -; D: TRBD1; J: TRBJ1-4; CDR3: CASSFRQGFNEKLFF; DNA: TGTGCCAGCAGTTTCCGACAGGGTTTTAATGAAAAACTGTTTTTT
V: TRBV15; size: -; D: TRBD1; J: TRBJ2-7; CDR3: CATTRAGGDYEQYF; DNA: TGTGCCACAACCCGGGCAGGGGGCGACTACGAGCAGTACTTC
V: TRBV29-1; size: -; D: TRBD1; J: TRBJ1-2; CDR3: CSVPGTVSQLGYTF; DNA: TGCAGCGTGCCCGGGACAGTATCACAACTTGGCTACACCTTC
V: TRBV23-1; size: -; D: -; J: TRBJ1-4; CDR3: CASTEERFSEKLFF; DNA: TGCGCCAGCACCGAGGAAAGGTTTAGTGAAAAACTGTTTTTT
V: TRBV24-1; size: -; D: TRBD1; J: TRBJ2-7; CDR3: CATSDAGTGKYEQYF; DNA: TGTGCCACCAGTGATGCCGGGACAGGGAAGTACGAGCAGTACTTC
V: TRBV28; size: -; D: -; J: TRBJ1-4; CDR3: CASSLPDRFEAPNEKLFF; DNA: TGTGCCAGCAGTTTACCCGACAGATTCGAGGCGCCTAATGAAAAACTGTTTTTT
V: TRBV19; size: few; D: -; J: TRBJ1-2; CDR3: CASSISSVRADYGYTF; DNA: TGTGCCAGTAGTATAAGCTCCGTCAGGGCTGACTATGGCTACACCTTC
V: TRBV25-1; size: -; D: -; J: TRBJ1-2; CDR3: CASTGGGGYGYTF; DNA: TGTGCCAGCACGGGGGGAGGGGGCTATGGCTACACCTTC
V: TRBV11-2; size: -; D: TRBD2; J: TRBJ2-7; CDR3: CASSLGTSSGYEQYF; DNA: TGTGCCAGCAGCCTGGGGACTAGCTCCGGCTACGAGCAGTACTTC
V: TRBV7-9; size: -; D: -; J: TRBJ2-7; CDR3: CASSLAWQYEQYF; DNA: TGTGCCAGCAGCTTAGCCTGGCAGTACGAGCAGTACTTC
V: TRBV7-2; size: -; D: -; J: TRBJ2-1; CDR3: CASSTTRGANYYNEQFF; DNA: TGTGCCAGCAGCACAACTCGGGGGGCCAACTATTACAATGAGCAGTTCTTC
V: TRBV6-2/TRBV6-3; size: -; D: TRBD1; J: TRBJ1-5; CDR3: CASSFKPGQGHSNSNQPQHF; DNA: TGTGCCAGCAGTTTTAAGCCGGGACAGGGGCATAGTAATAGCAATCAGCCCCAGCATTTT
V: TRBV3-1/TRBV3-2; size: -; D: TRBD1; J: TRBJ2-6; CDR3: CASDRAGANVLTF; DNA: TGTGCCAGCGACAGGGCTGGGGCCAACGTCCTGACTTTC
V: TRBV28; size: few; D: TRBD2; J: TRBJ2-3; CDR3: CASSTPGTSGGGTDTQYF; DNA: TGTGCCAGCAGTACCCCCGGGACTAGCGGGGGTGGCACAGATACGCAGTATTTT
V: TRBV5-6; size: few; D: TRBD1; J: TRBJ2-2; CDR3: CASSHRGRLNGELFF; DNA: TGTGCCAGCAGCCACAGGGGGCGCTTAAACGGGGAGCTGTTTTTT
V: TRBV7-9; size: -; D: -; J: TRBJ2-7; CDR3: CASSVSGYEQYF; DNA: TGTGCCAGCAGCGTCTCAGGATACGAGCAGTACTTC
V: TRBV19; size: few; D: TRBD1; J: TRBJ1-5; CDR3: CASSIGDRANQPQHF; DNA: TGTGCCAGTAGTATTGGCGACAGGGCGAATCAGCCCCAGCATTTT
V: TRBV10-2; size: -; D: -; J: TRBJ1-6; CDR3: CASSDLRNSPLHF; DNA: TGCGCCAGCAGTGACTTGAGGAATTCACCCCTCCACTTT
V: TRBV21-1; size: -; D: -; J: TRBJ2-2; CDR3: CASSKKASGGAEGAGELFF; DNA: TGTGCCAGCAGCAAAAAGGCTAGCGGGGGGGCCGAGGGCGCCGGGGAGCTGTTTTTT